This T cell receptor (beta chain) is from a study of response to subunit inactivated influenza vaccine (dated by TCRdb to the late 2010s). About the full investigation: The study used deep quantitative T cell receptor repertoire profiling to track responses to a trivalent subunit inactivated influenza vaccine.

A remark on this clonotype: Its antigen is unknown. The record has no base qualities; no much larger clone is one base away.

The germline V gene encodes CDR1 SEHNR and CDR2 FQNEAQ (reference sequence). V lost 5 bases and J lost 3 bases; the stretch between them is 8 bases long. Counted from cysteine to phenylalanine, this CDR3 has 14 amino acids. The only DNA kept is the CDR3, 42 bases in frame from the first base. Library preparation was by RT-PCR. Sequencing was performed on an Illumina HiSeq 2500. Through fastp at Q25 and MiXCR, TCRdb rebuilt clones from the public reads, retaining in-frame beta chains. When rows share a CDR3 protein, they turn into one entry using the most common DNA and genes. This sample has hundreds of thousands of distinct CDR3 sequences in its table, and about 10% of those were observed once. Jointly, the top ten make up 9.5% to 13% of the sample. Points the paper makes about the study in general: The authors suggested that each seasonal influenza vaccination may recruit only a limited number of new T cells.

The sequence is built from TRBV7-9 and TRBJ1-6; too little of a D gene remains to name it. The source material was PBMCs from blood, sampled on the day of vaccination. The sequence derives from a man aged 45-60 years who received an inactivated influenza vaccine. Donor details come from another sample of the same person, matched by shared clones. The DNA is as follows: TGTGCCAGCAGCACCCGGGACTATAATTCACCCCTCCACTTT. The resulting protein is CASSTRDYNSPLHF.